The following is a TCR beta chain sequence with its context. This specimen comes from a study of blood T cell repertoires in COVID-19. The wider study: Samples representing acute and convalescent COVID-19 were sourced from the United States, Italy and Spain.

The CDR3 has 14 amino acids. Germline trimming cut 6 bases from V and 2 bases from J; bases unmatched to any gene: 3. CDR1 is MDHEN, CDR2 SYDVKM, per germline. Produced via immunoSEQ multiplex PCR; TCRdb's table is partial and in-frame only. The sample yields around 70,000 clones, more than 75% seen once. The chain joins TRBV28 to TRBJ2-5; TRBD1 matches 10 bases. The sequence derives from a woman older than 75 with active or convalescent COVID-19. Sequences were obtained from peripheral blood. CDR3 bases: TGTGCCAGCAGGTGGGACAGGGGACAAGAGACCCAGTACTTC. This gives the protein CASRWDRGQETQYF.